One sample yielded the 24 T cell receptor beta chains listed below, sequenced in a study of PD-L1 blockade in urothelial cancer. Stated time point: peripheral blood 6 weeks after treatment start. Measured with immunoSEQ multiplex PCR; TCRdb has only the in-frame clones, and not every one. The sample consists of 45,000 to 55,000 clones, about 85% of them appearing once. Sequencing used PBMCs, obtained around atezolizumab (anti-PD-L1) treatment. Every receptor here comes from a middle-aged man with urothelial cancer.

The CDR3: CAWSVPTDYSPLHF. For the CDR3, the DNA is TGTGCCTGGAGTGTACCAACAGATTATTCACCCCTCCACTTT. The rearrangement links TRBV30 to TRBJ1-6; D remains ambiguous. Germline CDR1 reads GTSNPN; CDR2 reads SVGIG (reference sequence). The CDR3 spans 14 residues. Deletions cut 0 bases from V and 8 bases from J, with 11 bases between.

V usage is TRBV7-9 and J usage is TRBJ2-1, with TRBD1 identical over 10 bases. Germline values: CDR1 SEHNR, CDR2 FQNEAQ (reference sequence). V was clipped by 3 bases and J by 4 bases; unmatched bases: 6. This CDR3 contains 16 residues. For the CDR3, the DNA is TGTGCCAGCAGCTTGAGTGGGACAGGGGCATACAATGAGCAGTTCTTC. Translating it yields CASSLSGTGAYNEQFF.

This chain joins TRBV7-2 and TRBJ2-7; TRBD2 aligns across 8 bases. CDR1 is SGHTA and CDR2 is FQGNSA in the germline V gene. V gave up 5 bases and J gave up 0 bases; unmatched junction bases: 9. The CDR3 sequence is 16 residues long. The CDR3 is CASSPWTSSGSYEQYF. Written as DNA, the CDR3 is TGTGCCAGCAGCCCATGGACTAGCAGCGGCTCCTACGAGCAGTACTTC.

In DNA, the CDR3 is TGTGCCAGCAGTGGGGCGGGGGCCGTCACAGATACGCAGTATTTT. It encodes CASSGAGAVTDTQYF. This sequence joins TRBV6-1 and TRBJ2-3, with D maybe TRBD2 (7 bases). This CDR3 spans 15 amino acids. Germline loops: CDR1 MNHNS, CDR2 SASEGT. Trimming stripped 4 bases from V and 2 bases from J, with 13 bases between.

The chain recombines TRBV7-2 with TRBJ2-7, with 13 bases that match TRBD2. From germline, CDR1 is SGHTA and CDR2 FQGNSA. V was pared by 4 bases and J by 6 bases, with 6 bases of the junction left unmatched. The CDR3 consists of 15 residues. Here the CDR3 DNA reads TGTGCCAGCAGCTCCCAACTAGCGGGAGGGGGCGAGCAGTACTTC. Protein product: CASSSQLAGGGEQYF.

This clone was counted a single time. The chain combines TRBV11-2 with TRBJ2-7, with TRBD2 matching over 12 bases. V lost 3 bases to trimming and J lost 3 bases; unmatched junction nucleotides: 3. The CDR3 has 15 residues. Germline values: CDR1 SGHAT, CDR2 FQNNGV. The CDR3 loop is CASSFGLAGLYEQYF. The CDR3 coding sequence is TGTGCCAGCAGCTTCGGACTAGCGGGACTCTACGAGCAGTACTTC. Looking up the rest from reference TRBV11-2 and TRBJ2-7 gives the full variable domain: EAGVAQSPRYKIIEKRQSVAFWCNPISGHATLYWYQQILGQGPKLLIQFQNNGVVDDSQLPKDRFSAERLKGVDSTLKIQPAKLEDSAVYLCASSFGLAGLYEQYFGPGTRLTVT.

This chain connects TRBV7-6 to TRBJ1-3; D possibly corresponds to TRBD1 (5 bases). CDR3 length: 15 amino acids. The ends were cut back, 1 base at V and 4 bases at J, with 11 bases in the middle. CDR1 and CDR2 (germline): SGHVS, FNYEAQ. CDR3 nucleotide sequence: TGTGCCAGCAGCTTAGATGCAGGGCCCGGAAACACCATATATTTT. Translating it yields CASSLDAGPGNTIYF.

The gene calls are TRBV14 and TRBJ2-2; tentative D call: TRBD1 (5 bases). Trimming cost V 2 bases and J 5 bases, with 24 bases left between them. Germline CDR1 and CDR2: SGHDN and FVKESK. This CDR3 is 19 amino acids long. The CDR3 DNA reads TGTGCCAGCAGCCAACTAGGGCAGGGTCGGTTCAAGGCGACCGGGGAGCTGTTTTTT. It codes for CASSQLGQGRFKATGELFF.

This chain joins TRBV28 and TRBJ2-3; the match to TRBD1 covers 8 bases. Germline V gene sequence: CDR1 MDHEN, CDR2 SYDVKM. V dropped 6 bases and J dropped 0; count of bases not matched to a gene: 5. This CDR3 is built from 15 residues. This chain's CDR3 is CASRTGGRSTDTQYF. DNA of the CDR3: TGTGCCAGCAGAACAGGGGGACGCAGCACAGATACGCAGTATTTT.

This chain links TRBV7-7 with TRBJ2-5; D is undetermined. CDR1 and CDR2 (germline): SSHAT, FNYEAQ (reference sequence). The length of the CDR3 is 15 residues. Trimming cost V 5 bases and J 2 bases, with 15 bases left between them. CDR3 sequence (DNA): TGTGCCAGCAGCCCAACTCCGTCTAGACAAGAGACCCAGTACTTC. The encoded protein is CASSPTPSRQETQYF.

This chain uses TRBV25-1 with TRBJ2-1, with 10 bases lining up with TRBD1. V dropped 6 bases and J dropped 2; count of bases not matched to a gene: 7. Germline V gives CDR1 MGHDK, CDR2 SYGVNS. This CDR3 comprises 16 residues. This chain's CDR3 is CASRVAGQGTYNEQFF. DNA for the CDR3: TGTGCCAGCAGAGTTGCGGGACAGGGGACCTACAATGAGCAGTTCTTC.

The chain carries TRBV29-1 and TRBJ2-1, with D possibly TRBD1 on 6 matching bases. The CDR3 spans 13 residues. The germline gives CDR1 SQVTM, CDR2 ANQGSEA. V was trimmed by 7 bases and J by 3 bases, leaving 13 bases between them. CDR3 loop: CSAEGDNYNEQFF. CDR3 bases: TGCAGCGCCGAGGGGGACAACTACAATGAGCAGTTCTTC.

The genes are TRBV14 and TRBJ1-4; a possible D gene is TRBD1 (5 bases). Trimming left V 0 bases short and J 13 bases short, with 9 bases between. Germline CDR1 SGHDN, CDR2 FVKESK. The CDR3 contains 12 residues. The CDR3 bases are TGTGCCAGCAGCCAAGAGGGCGGGGCACTGTTTTTT. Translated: CASSQEGGALFF.

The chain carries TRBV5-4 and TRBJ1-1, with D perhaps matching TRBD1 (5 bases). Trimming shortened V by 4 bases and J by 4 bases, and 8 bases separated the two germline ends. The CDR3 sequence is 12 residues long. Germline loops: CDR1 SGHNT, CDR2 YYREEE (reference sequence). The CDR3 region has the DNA TGTGCCAGCAGCCGGGGGGGCACTGAAGCTTTCTTT. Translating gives CASSRGGTEAFF.

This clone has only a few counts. For the CDR3, the DNA is TGTGCCAGCAGCGCGACAGGGATGACGGCAAAACTGTTTTTT. Amino acid sequence: CASSATGMTAKLFF. The chain uses TRBV9 and TRBJ1-4; 7 bases align to TRBD1. Looked up from germline, CDR1 is SGDLS and CDR2 is YYNGEE. J gave up 10 bases and V 3 bases, and 9 bases lay outside the gene matches. The CDR3 extends over 14 amino acids.

CDR3 bases: TGTGCCATCAGTAGGGACAGGGTCACTGAAGCTTTCTTT. This codes for CAISRDRVTEAFF. The chain recombines TRBV10-3 with TRBJ1-1; 9 nucleotides line up with TRBD1. CDR3 size: 13 residues. CDR1 and CDR2 from the germline V gene are ENHRY and SYGVKD. With V trimmed by 5 bases and J by 4 bases, 2 bases remained unmatched.

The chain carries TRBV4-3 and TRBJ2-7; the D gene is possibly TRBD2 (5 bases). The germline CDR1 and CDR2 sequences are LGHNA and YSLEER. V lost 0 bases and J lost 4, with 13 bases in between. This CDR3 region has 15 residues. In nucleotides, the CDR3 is TGCGCCAGCAGCCAAGACCCAGCGGCAATGTACGAGCAGTACTTC. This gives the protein CASSQDPAAMYEQYF.

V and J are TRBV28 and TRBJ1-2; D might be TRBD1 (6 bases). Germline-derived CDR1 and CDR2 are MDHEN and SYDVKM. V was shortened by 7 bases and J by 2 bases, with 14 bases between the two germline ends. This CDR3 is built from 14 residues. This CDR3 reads CASTPGHVNYGYTF. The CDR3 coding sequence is TGTGCCAGCACCCCGGGACACGTGAACTATGGCTACACCTTC.

CDR3 region: CASNKIGLAGDTQYF. The CDR3, as DNA: TGTGCCAGCAACAAAATAGGTCTAGCGGGGGATACGCAGTATTTT. This sequence joins TRBV6-6 and TRBJ2-3; 9 bases align to TRBD2. With 7 bases clipped from V and 6 bases from J, the junction kept 11 bases outside the gene matches. This CDR3 has 15 residues. Looked up from germline, CDR1 is MNHNY and CDR2 is SVGAGI (reference sequence).

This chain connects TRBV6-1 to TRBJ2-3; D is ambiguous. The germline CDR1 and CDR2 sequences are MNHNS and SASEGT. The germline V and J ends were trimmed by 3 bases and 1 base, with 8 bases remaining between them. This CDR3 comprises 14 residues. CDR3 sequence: CASSEWSGTDTQYF. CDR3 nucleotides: TGTGCCAGCAGTGAGTGGTCAGGCACAGATACGCAGTATTTT.

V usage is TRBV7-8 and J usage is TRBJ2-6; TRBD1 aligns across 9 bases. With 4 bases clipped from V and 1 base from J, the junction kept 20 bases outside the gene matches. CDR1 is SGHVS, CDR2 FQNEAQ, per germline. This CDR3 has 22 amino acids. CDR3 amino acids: CASSSPAQLGQGGISGANVLTF. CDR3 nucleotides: TGTGCCAGCAGCTCCCCAGCGCAGTTGGGACAGGGAGGGATATCTGGGGCCAACGTCCTGACTTTC.

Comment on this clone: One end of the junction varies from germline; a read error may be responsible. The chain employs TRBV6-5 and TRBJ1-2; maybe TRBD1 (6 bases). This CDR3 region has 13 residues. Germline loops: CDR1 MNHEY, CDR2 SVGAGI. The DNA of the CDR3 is TGTGCCAGCATCTTCCGGGACACCGATCCGGCGGCCTTC. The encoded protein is CASIFRDTDPAAF.

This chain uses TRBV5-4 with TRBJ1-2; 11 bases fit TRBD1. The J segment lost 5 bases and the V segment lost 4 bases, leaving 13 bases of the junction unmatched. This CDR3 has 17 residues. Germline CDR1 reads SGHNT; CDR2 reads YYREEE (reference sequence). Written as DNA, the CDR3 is TGTGCCAGCAGCGGAGGACAGGGGGCGATTCTTGGGTATGGCTACACCTTC. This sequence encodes CASSGGQGAILGYGYTF.

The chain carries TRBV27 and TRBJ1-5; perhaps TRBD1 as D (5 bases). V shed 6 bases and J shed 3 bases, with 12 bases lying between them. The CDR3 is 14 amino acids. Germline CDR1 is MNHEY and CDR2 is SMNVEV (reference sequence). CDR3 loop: CASSRQGTNQPQHF. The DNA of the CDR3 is TGTGCCAGCAGCCGGCAGGGAACCAATCAGCCCCAGCATTTT.